These 30 T cell receptor beta chains were sequenced from one sample in a study of monozygotic twins with inflammatory bowel disease (dated by TCRdb to the late 2010s). The library was made by 5' RACE. For sequencing, an Illumina HiSeq 2500 was employed. TCRdb reprocessed the raw reads; every CDR3 protein sequence is a single record, and DNA is not supplied. The table kept for this sample lists 400,000 or so distinct CDR3 sequences. The ten most abundant clones make up 2% to 2.5% of the sample. Sequenced material: blood. Receptor source: a human donor with ulcerative colitis or Crohn's disease, or a healthy co-twin of an affected twin (not recorded which).

The chain recombines TRBV6-5 with TRBJ1-1. This CDR3 is 13 amino acids long. Germline V gene sequence: CDR1 MNHEY, CDR2 SVGAGI. Here the CDR3 reads CASTYSPGTEAFF.

J is TRBJ2-7 and V is TRBV14; the TRBD2 assignment by TCRdb is unverifiable without DNA. CDR3 size: 15 residues. The V gene's germline CDR1 is SGHDN and CDR2 FVKESK. This CDR3 is CASSTRTSGMEEQYF.

The V and J genes are TRBV7-6 and TRBJ2-1; TCRdb returns TRBD1, unconfirmable since there is no DNA. The CDR3 has 15 residues. The germline gives CDR1 SGHVS, CDR2 FNYEAQ. CDR3 protein: CASSFTGGANNEQFF.

This chain joins TRBV18 and TRBJ2-1; TCRdb proposes TRBD2, but this gene call is untestable without DNA. The CDR3 spans 12 residues. Germline V CDR1 and CDR2: KGHSH, LQKENI. CDR3 in amino acids: CASSPEGNRQFF.

The chain's CDR3 is CASAKRGPEQFF. The genes are TRBV9 and TRBJ2-1; the TCRdb call, TRBD2, lacks DNA for checking. The length of the CDR3 is 12 residues. Germline V gene lookup returns CDR1 SGDLS and CDR2 YYNGEE.

The CDR3 region is CASSLWGGYTF. The chain couples TRBV6-2 or TRBV6-3 to TRBJ1-2; the TCRdb call, TRBD1, lacks DNA for checking. Germline loops: CDR1 MNHEY, CDR2 SVGEGT. The CDR3 is made up of 11 amino acids.

The rearrangement links TRBV4-2 to TRBJ2-3. Germline V CDR1 and CDR2: LGHNA, YNFKEQ. This CDR3 spans 16 amino acids. The CDR3 sequence is CASSQDATADGYTQYF.

The chain joins TRBV19 to TRBJ2-7; TCRdb's D call, TRBD2, is unchecked because there is no DNA. The CDR3 is 16 amino acids. Germline V gives CDR1 LNHDA, CDR2 SQIVND (reference sequence). CDR3 sequence reads: CASSIVAGIHSYEQYF.

This rearrangement joins TRBV7-2 to TRBJ1-2; no DNA is available, so the TRBD1 call from TCRdb remains unchecked. CDR1 and CDR2 (germline): SGHTA, FQGNSA. This CDR3 is built from 13 residues. This CDR3 reads CASSFGQDLGYTF.

The genes are TRBV28 and TRBJ2-7. The germline V gene has CDR1 MDHEN and CDR2 SYDVKM. This CDR3 region has 14 residues. This chain's CDR3 is CASSFSSTWNEQYF.

CDR3 sequence: CASSFAGLAGTGELFF. V gene TRBV12-3 or TRBV12-4 combines with J gene TRBJ2-2; TCRdb proposes TRBD2, but this gene call is untestable without DNA. The CDR3 extends over 16 amino acids.

This sequence joins TRBV20-1 and TRBJ1-1. CDR3 length: 14 residues. The germline gives CDR1 DFQATT, CDR2 SNEGSKA (reference sequence). The chain's CDR3 is CSARDRSENTEAFF.

The chain recombines TRBV28 with TRBJ1-1. Germline loops: CDR1 MDHEN, CDR2 SYDVKM. The CDR3 runs 11 residues. The CDR3 is CASRAGGIAFF.

The CDR3 here is CASSLWAPIDEAFF. The chain couples TRBV9 to TRBJ1-1. The germline V gene has CDR1 SGDLS and CDR2 YYNGEE. The CDR3 length is 14 residues.

The chain has TRBV4-3 and TRBJ2-3; TCRdb reports TRBD1, a call that lacks DNA to check it against. Per the germline V gene, CDR1 is LGHNA and CDR2 is YSLEER. The CDR3 is 16 amino acids. The CDR3 sequence: CASSSRGDTSTDTQYF.

This chain connects TRBV24-1 to TRBJ2-1; TCRdb's assignment of TRBD2 cannot be checked, as there is no DNA. Germline values: CDR1 KGHDR, CDR2 SFDVKD. The CDR3 spans 16 residues. The CDR3 sequence is CATSGPSSGGFNEQFF.

The chain joins TRBV9 to TRBJ1-1; TCRdb selects TRBD1, and the lack of DNA leaves this call unchecked. Looked up from germline, CDR1 is SGDLS and CDR2 is YYNGEE. The CDR3 is made up of 14 amino acids. CDR3: CASRGAGGNTEAFF.

The chain employs TRBV5-1 and TRBJ1-1; TCRdb indicates TRBD1, and absent DNA this call remains unverified. Germline V gives CDR1 SGHRS, CDR2 YFSETQ. This CDR3 region has 16 residues. The CDR3 reads CASSVGQGAGNTEAFF.

The chain couples TRBV29-1 to TRBJ2-1; TCRdb names TRBD1, which stays unverified in the absence of DNA. The germline CDR1 and CDR2 sequences are SQVTM and ANQGSEA. This CDR3 contains 14 residues. The CDR3: CSGFGQGAYNEQFF.

This sequence joins TRBV28 and TRBJ2-2; TCRdb reports TRBD1, a call that lacks DNA to check it against. This CDR3 spans 15 amino acids. From germline, CDR1 is MDHEN and CDR2 SYDVKM. This CDR3 reads CASSPGTLINGELFF.

The chain is built from TRBV12-3 or TRBV12-4 and TRBJ1-1; the D gene TCRdb calls, TRBD1, cannot be checked with no DNA. This CDR3 region has 12 residues. The CDR3 sequence is CASSLGGGEAFF.

The chain recombines TRBV7-9 with TRBJ2-7; TCRdb names TRBD2, which stays unverified in the absence of DNA. This CDR3 comprises 14 residues. CDR1 SEHNR and CDR2 FQNEAQ come from the germline V gene (reference sequence). The CDR3 is CASSPDLHSYEQYF.

The genes are TRBV6-1 and TRBJ2-7. Germline values: CDR1 MNHNS, CDR2 SASEGT. This CDR3 has 14 residues. The CDR3 region is CASRRGQGAYEQYF.

This CDR3 is CASRGAASGRIYEQYF. The chain couples TRBV6-2 or TRBV6-3 to TRBJ2-7; checking the TCRdb D call of TRBD2 is not possible without DNA. The CDR3 is 16 residues long. Germline V gene lookup returns CDR1 MNHEY and CDR2 SVGEGT.

The CDR3 spells CASSLTGVYTEAFF. This chain joins TRBV11-2 and TRBJ1-1; TCRdb lists TRBD1, though no DNA is available to test this call. CDR3 length: 14 residues. Germline V lookup: CDR1 SGHAT, CDR2 FQNNGV.

V and J are TRBV18 and TRBJ2-7; there is no DNA to check the TCRdb D call of TRBD2. CDR1 is KGHSH, CDR2 LQKENI, per germline. This CDR3 has 14 residues. This CDR3 is CASSPPSGTYEQYF.

The rearrangement joins TRBV7-9 to TRBJ1-1. Per germline, CDR1 SEHNR and CDR2 FQNEAQ (reference sequence). CDR3 length equals 11 residues. Here the CDR3 reads CASSLEGNPFF.

The chain carries TRBV7-9 and TRBJ2-2. The CDR3 consists of 15 residues. Germline-derived CDR1 and CDR2 are SEHNR and FQNEAQ (reference sequence). CDR3 in amino acids: CASSLAGTNTGELFF.

The chain joins TRBV3-1 to TRBJ2-1; TCRdb names TRBD2, which stays unverified in the absence of DNA. The CDR3 loop spans 17 amino acids. Germline lookup yields CDR1 LGHDT and CDR2 YNNKEL (reference sequence). This CDR3 is CASSQRDSGGARREQFF.

The chain recombines TRBV5-1 with TRBJ2-1; TCRdb's D call, TRBD2, is unchecked because there is no DNA. The CDR3 is 14 amino acids. The germline V gene has CDR1 SGHRS and CDR2 YFSETQ. The CDR3 spells CASSLGGLAHEQFF. The whole variable domain, remainder taken from reference TRBV5-1 and TRBJ2-1, is KAGVTQTPRYLIKTRGQQVTLSCSPISGHRSVSWYQQTPGQGLQFLFEYFSETQRNKGNFPGRFSGRQFSNSRSEMNVSTLELGDSALYLCASSLGGLAHEQFFGPGTRLTVL.